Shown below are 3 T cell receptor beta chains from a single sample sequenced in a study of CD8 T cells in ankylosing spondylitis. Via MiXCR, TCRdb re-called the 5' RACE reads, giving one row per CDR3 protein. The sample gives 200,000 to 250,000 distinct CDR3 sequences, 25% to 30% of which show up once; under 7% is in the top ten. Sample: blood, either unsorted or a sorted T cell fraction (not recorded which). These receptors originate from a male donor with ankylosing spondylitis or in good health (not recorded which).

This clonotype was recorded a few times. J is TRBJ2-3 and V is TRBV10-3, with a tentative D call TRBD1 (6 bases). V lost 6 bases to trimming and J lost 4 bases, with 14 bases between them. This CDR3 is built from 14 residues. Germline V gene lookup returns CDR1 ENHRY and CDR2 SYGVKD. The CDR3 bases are TGTGCCATCAGACCGGGACACCCGCCAGATACGCAGTATTTT. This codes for CAIRPGHPPDTQYF.

The CDR3 DNA reads as TGCAGTGCTAGCTTGGCTAGCGGGAGTAGTGAGCAGTTCTTC. Translating it yields CSASLASGSSEQFF. The V call is TRBV20-1, the J call TRBJ2-1; 10 bases map to TRBD2. Germline V lookup: CDR1 DFQATT, CDR2 SNEGSKA (reference sequence). This CDR3 is built from 14 residues. Trimming at V came to 3 bases and at J to 9 bases, leaving 8 bases not matched to a gene.

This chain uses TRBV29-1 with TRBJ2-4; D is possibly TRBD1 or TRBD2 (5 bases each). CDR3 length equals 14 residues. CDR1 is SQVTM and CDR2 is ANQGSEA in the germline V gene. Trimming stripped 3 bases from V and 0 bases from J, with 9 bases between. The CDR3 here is CSVDMRGAKNIQYF. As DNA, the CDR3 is TGCAGCGTTGATATGAGGGGAGCCAAAAACATTCAGTACTTC.